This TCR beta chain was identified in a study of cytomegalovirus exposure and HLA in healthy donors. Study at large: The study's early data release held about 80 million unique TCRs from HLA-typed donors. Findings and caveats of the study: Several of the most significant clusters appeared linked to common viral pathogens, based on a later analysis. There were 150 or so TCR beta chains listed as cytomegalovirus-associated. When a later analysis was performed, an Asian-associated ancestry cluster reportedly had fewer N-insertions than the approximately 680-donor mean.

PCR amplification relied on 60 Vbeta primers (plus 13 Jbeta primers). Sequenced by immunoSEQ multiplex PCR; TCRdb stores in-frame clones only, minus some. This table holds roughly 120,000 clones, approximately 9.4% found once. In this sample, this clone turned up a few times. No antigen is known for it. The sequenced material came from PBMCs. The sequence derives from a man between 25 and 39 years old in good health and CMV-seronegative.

The CDR3 loop reads CASKSSGSLEGAFF. In DNA form, the CDR3 reads TGTGCCAGTAAGTCGTCCGGGTCATTGGAGGGAGCTTTCTTT. The genes are TRBV2 and TRBJ1-1; D is unresolved. Deletions cut 9 bases from V and 10 bases from J, with 24 bases between. The V gene's germline CDR1 is SNHLY and CDR2 FYNNEI. The CDR3 is made up of 14 amino acids.